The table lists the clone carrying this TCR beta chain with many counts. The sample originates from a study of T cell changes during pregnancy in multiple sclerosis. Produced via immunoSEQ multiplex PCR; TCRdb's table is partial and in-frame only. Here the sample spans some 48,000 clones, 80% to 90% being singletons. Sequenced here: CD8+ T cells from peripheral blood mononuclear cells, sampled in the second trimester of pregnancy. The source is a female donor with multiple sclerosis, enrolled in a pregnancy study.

As DNA, the CDR3 is TGTGCCAGCAGTCCATTCCGGGCAGGGGGCACTGAAGCTTTCTTT. Protein sequence: CASSPFRAGGTEAFF. V usage is TRBV6-5 and J usage is TRBJ1-1; 7 positions match TRBD1. V shed 5 bases and J 4 bases; nucleotides not matched to a gene: 10. Per germline, CDR1 MNHEY and CDR2 SVGAGI. The CDR3 sequence is 15 residues long.